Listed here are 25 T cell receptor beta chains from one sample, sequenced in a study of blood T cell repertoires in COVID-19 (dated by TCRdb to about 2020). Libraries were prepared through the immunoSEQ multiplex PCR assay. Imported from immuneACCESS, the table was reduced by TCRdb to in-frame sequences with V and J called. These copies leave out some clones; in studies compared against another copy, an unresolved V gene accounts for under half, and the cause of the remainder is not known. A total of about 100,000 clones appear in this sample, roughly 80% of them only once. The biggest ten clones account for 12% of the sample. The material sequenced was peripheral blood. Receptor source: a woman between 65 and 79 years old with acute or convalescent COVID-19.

CDR3 sequence (DNA): TGCGCCAGCAGCCGAGGGACAGGGTCACGGGAAGAGACCCAGTACTTC. Protein: CASSRGTGSREETQYF. V gene TRBV5-1 combines with J gene TRBJ2-5, with 9 positions matching TRBD1. The CDR3 sequence is 16 residues long. Germline V CDR1 and CDR2: SGHRS, YFSETQ. V lost 4 bases to trimming and J lost 3 bases; unmatched junction nucleotides: 10.

The CDR3 DNA follows: TGTGCCATCAGTGCCTTGGACAGGGCGACAGATACGCAGTATTTT. Amino acids: CAISALDRATDTQYF. The chain joins TRBV10-3 to TRBJ2-3; 8 nucleotides align to TRBD1. There are 15 residues in the CDR3. Germline assignment: CDR1 ENHRY and CDR2 SYGVKD. Trimming cost V 4 bases and J 3 bases; bases outside gene matches: 6.

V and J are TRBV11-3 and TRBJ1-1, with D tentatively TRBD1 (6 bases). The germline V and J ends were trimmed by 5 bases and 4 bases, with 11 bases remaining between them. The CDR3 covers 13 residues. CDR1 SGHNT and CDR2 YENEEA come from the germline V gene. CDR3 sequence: CASSKGQPTEAFF. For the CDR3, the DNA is TGTGCCAGCAGCAAAGGACAGCCCACTGAAGCTTTCTTT.

CDR3 sequence reads: CASSPQDRNTEAFF. The CDR3 DNA reads TGTGCCAGTAGTCCCCAGGACAGGAACACTGAAGCTTTCTTT. The chain has TRBV19 and TRBJ1-1; D is possibly TRBD1 (6 bases). Germline V gene lookup returns CDR1 LNHDA and CDR2 SQIVND (reference sequence). With 5 bases removed from V and 1 base from J, the gap between germline ends came to 11 bases. The CDR3 spans 14 residues.

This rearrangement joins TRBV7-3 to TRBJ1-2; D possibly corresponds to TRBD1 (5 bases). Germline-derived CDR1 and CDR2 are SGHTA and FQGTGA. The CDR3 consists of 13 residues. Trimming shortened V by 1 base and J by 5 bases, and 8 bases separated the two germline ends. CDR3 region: CASSLIYRYGYTF. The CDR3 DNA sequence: TGTGCCAGCAGCTTAATATACAGGTATGGCTACACCTTC.

The CDR3 bases are TGTGCCAGCAGTTTAGCGGGGGGAATGTTCGGGGAGCTGTTTTTT. The encoded protein is CASSLAGGMFGELFF. The rearrangement uses TRBV2 and TRBJ2-2; 10 bases fit TRBD2. This CDR3 is built from 15 residues. V shed 5 bases and J 7 bases; nucleotides not matched to a gene: 7. CDR1 and CDR2 (germline): SNHLY, FYNNEI.

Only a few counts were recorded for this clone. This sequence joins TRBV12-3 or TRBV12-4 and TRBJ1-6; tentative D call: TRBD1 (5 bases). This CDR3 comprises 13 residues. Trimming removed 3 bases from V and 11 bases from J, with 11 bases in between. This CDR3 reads CASSFRAGTPLHF. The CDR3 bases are TGTGCCAGCAGTTTCAGGGCGGGAACACCCCTCCACTTT.

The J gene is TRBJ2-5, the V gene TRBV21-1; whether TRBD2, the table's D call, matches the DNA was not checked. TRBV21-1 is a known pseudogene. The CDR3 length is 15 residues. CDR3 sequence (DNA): TGTGCCAGCAACCCTGGACTGCCCGAGTGGGAGACCCAGTACTTC. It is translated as CASNPGLPEWETQYF.

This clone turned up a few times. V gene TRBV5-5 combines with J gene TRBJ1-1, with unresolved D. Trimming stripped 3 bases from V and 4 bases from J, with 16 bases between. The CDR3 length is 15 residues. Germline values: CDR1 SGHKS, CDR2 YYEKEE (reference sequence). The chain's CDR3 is CASSWGWGGSTEAFF. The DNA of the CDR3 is TGTGCCAGCAGCTGGGGTTGGGGAGGGAGCACTGAAGCTTTCTTT.

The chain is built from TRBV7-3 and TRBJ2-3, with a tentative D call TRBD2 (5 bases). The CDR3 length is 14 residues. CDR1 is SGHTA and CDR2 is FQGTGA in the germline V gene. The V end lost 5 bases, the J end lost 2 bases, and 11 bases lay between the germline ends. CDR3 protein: CASSPNGVTDTQYF. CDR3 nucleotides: TGTGCCAGCAGCCCAAACGGGGTCACAGATACGCAGTATTTT.

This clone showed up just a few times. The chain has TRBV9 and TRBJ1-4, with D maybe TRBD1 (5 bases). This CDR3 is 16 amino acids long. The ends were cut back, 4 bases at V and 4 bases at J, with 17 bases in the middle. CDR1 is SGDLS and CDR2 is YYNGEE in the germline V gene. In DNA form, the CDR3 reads TGTGCCAGCAGCCTTTCCGTGGGGGGATATAATGAAAAACTGTTTTTT. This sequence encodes CASSLSVGGYNEKLFF.

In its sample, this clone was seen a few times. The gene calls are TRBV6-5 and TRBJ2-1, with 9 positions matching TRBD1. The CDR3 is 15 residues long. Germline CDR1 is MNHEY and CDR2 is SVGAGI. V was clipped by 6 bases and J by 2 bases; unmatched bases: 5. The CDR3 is CASRGGQGTYNEQFF. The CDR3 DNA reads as TGTGCCAGCAGAGGGGGACAGGGAACCTACAATGAGCAGTTCTTC.

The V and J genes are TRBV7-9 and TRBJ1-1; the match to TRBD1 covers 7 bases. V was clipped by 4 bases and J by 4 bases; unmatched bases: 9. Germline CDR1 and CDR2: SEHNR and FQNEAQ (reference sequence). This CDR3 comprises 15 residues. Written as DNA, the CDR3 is TGTGCCAGCAGCTCCCCTAAAGACAGGGCCACTGAAGCTTTCTTT. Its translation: CASSSPKDRATEAFF.

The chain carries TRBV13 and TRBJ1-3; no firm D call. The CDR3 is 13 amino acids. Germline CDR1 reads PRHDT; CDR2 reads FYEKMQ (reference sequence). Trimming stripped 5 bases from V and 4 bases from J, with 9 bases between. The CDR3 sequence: CASSALRGNTIYF. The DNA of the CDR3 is TGTGCCAGCAGCGCCCTGAGGGGAAACACCATATATTTT. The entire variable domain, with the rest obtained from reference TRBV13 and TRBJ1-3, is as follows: AAGVIQSPRHLIKEKRETATLKCYPIPRHDTVYWYQQGPGQDPQFLISFYEKMQSDKGSIPDRFSAQQFSDYHSELNMSSLELGDSALYFCASSALRGNTIYFGEGSWLTVV.

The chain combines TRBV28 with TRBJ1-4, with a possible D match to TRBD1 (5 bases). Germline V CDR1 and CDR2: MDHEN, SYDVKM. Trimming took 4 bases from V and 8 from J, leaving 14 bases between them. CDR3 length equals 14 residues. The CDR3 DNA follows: TGTGCCAGCAGTTCCAGGGTTCCCCCAGAAAAACTGTTTTTT. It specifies CASSSRVPPEKLFF.

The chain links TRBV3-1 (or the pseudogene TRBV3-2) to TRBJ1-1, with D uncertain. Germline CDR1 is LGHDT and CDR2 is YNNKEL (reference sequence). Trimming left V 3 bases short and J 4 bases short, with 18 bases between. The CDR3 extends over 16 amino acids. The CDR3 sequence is CASSQTYRSGATEAFF. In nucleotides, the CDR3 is TGTGCCAGCAGCCAGACCTATAGGTCAGGCGCCACTGAAGCTTTCTTT.

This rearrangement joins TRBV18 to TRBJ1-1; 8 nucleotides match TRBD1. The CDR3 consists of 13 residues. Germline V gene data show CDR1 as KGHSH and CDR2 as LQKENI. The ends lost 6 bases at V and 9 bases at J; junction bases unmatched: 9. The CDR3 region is CASSLLGQDQAFF. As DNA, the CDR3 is TGTGCCAGCTCCCTCCTGGGACAGGATCAAGCTTTCTTT.

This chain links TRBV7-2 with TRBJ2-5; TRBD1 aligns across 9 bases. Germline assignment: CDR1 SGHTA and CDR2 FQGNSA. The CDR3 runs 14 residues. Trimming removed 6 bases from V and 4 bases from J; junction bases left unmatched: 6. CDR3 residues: CASRATGGLETQYF. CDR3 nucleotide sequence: TGTGCCAGCAGGGCGACAGGGGGACTAGAGACCCAGTACTTC.

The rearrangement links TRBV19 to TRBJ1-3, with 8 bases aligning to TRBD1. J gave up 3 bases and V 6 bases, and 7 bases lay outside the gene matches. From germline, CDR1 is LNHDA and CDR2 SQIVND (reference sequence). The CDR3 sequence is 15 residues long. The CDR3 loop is CASSSTGVSGNTIYF. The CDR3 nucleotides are TGTGCCAGTAGCTCGACAGGGGTCAGTGGAAACACCATATATTTT.

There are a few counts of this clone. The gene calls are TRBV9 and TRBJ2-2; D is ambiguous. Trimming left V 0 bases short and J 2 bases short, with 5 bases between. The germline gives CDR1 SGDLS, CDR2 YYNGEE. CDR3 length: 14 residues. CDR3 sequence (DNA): TGTGCCAGCAGCGTAGAAGCCAACACCGGGGAGCTGTTTTTT. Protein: CASSVEANTGELFF.

The DNA for the CDR3 is TGTGCCTGTCCCTCGGGGACAGGGCCCCTCGCTAACTATGGCTACACCTTC. Amino acid sequence: CACPSGTGPLANYGYTF. The chain recombines TRBV30 with TRBJ1-2; 9 bases are a match to TRBD1. The CDR3 has 17 residues. The germline gives CDR1 GTSNPN, CDR2 SVGIG (reference sequence). V shed 6 bases and J 0 bases; nucleotides not matched to a gene: 14.

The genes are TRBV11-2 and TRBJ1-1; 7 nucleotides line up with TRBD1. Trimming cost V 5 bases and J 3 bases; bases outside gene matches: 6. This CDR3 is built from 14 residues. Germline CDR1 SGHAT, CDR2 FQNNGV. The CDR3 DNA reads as TGTGCCAGCAGCCTGACAGGGAGAGACACTGAAGCTTTCTTT. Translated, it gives CASSLTGRDTEAFF.

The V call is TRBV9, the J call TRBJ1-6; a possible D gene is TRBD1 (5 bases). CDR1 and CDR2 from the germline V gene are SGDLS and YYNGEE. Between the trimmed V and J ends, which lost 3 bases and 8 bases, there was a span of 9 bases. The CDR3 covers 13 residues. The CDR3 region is CASSALTDSPLHF. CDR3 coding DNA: TGTGCCAGCAGCGCCTTGACAGATTCACCCCTCCACTTT.

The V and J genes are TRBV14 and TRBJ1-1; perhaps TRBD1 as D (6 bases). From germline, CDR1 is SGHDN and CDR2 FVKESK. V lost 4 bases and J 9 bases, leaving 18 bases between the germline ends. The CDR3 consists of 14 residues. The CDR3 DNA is TGTGCCAGCAGCCCAGGACAGCTCAGGGGACAAGCTTTCTTT. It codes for CASSPGQLRGQAFF.

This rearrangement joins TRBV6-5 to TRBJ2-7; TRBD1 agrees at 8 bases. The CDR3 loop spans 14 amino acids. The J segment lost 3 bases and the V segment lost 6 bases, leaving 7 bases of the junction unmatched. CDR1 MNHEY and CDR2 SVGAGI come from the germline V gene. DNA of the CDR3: TGTGCCAGCAGCACCGGACAGGGACTCTACGAGCAGTACGTC. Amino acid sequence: CASSTGQGLYEQYV.